The 3 T cell receptor beta chains in this list originate from one sample, sequenced in a study of T cells in Graves' hyperthyroidism and ophthalmopathy. Amplified TCR beta CDR3 regions came from RNA transcripts. The HTBI primer set was used in a first-round RT-PCR of the TCR CDR3. One entry per CDR3 protein results from TCRdb running MiXCR on the multiplex PCR reads. Among some 400,000 distinct CDR3 sequences listed, 19% were seen once. The material sequenced was blood. The receptors originated from a woman younger than 35 with Graves' hyperthyroidism.

The rearrangement joins TRBV4-1 to TRBJ2-4; tentative D call: TRBD1 (6 bases). CDR3 size: 15 residues. Deletions cut 0 bases from V and 7 bases from J, with 13 bases between. Germline CDR1 MGHRA, CDR2 YSYEKL. The CDR3 loop is CASSQDRPRGNIQYF. CDR3 nucleotides: TGCGCCAGCAGCCAAGATCGGCCCAGGGGCAACATTCAGTACTTC.

V is TRBV6-1 and J is TRBJ1-1, with D unclear. The CDR3 has 13 residues. CDR1 is MNHNS and CDR2 is SASEGT in the germline V gene. V gave up 7 bases and J gave up 0 bases, with 9 bases separating them. The DNA of the CDR3 is TGTGCCAGCAAATACACGTTGAACACTGAAGCTTTCTTT. Protein: CASKYTLNTEAFF.

This clonotype was seen at least ten times. The gene calls are TRBV27 and TRBJ2-5; TRBD2 matches 8 bases. Trimming removed 5 bases from V and 9 bases from J; junction bases left unmatched: 14. CDR1 is MNHEY and CDR2 is SMNVEV in the germline V gene (reference sequence). The CDR3 sequence is 15 residues long. This CDR3 reads CASSAPLGSGGAQYF. The CDR3, as DNA: TGTGCCAGCAGTGCCCCGCTCGGGAGCGGGGGAGCCCAGTACTTC.